This record covers a single TCR beta chain. Its cognate antigen is unknown. In germline, CDR1 is LNHNV, CDR2 YYDKDF (reference sequence). This CDR3 has 13 amino acids. V lost 5 bases to trimming and J lost 3 bases, with 11 bases between them. TCRdb independently ran MiXCR on the reads; one entry per CDR3 protein. This sample has under 70,000 distinct CDR3 sequences; about a third occur once, and the top ten carry about 73%. This specimen belongs to a study of T cell repertoires in cytomegalovirus infection. Study-wide results and caveats: Cumulative frequency of public TCR beta families picked out carriers of CMV plus the relevant HLA.

This TCR was sampled from a human donor in good health (CMV status not recorded). Some clones in this sample may be carry-over from other donors' samples. The sample consisted of PBMCs, sequenced either directly or after in vitro stimulation (not recorded which). The chain joins TRBV15 to TRBJ2-7; the D is unclear. In DNA form, the CDR3 reads TGTGCCACCAGCCGCGGACGGCTCTACGAGCAGTACTTC. Translating it yields CATSRGRLYEQYF.